This T cell receptor beta chain was observed in a study of blood T cell repertoires in COVID-19. As for the study in general: Donors in the United States, Italy and Spain gave samples during acute or convalescent COVID-19. PBMCs, B-cell-depleted T cells, or T cells were the source of the cDNA or gDNA that made up the material.

Authors' analysis steps: Reference gene primer amplification gave estimated nucleated cell counts. Some clones are missing from TCRdb's copy, which holds only in-frame ones; the method was immunoSEQ multiplex PCR. V and J calls and clone size are as listed in that table; D and trimming were resolved from the DNA. The data contain 150,000 or so clones, 76% of them singletons. The germline V gene has CDR1 SGHNT and CDR2 YYREEE (reference sequence). Trimming stripped 4 bases from V and 0 bases from J, with 14 bases between. CDR3 length: 16 amino acids. The chain combines TRBV5-4 with TRBJ1-3; unclear D gene. Sequenced input: peripheral blood. The TCR sequence derives from a woman aged 80 or older with active or convalescent COVID-19. CDR3 bases: TGTGCCAGCAGCCAAAGTCACCACAGCTCTGGAAACACCATATATTTT. It yields the protein CASSQSHHSSGNTIYF. Looking up the rest from reference TRBV5-4 and TRBJ1-3 gives the full variable domain: ETGVTQSPTHLIKTRGQQVTLRCSSQSGHNTVSWYQQALGQGPQFIFQYYREEENGRGNFPPRFSGLQFPNYSSELNVNALELDDSALYLCASSQSHHSSGNTIYFGEGSWLTVV.